The source of this TCR beta chain is a study of post-analysis software for immune sequencing data (dated by TCRdb to between 2015 and 2017). Regarding the study in general: Disease courses on record covered relapsing-remitting, secondary progressive and progressive-relapsing multiple sclerosis, though some patients had no subtype annotation. The patient repertoires were compared against 11 previously published healthy control repertoires obtained from donors aged 6 to 25 years. A subset of samples was prepared in parallel using single-end sample barcoding, then pooled and co-amplified after Illumina adapter ligation. Here is what the overall study found, with its caveats: Compared with controls, multiple sclerosis patients had significantly lower normalized Chao1 diversity, a finding suggesting substantial peripheral T-cell clonal expansion. Several TRBV segments, including TRBV5-6, TRBV5-1 and TRBV20-1, were significantly more frequent in patients than controls. When samples were clustered directly using the F measure, samples prepared in the same batch co-clustered strongly, which prompted a batch-effect correction. The multiple sclerosis patient group was slightly younger than the control group.

Of note for this clonotype: The antigen it binds to is not known. One base away lies a much larger clone, so this may be a sequencing read error.

The V and J ends are trimmed by 4 bases and 1 base, leaving 9 bases between them. Including the terminal cysteine and phenylalanine, the CDR3 comprises 13 residues. Only the CDR3 DNA stays, 39 bases, in frame from base 1. CDR1 and CDR2, per the germline V gene, are SGHRS and YFSETQ. To demonstrate the VDJtools post-analysis software, TCR beta repertoires were profiled from the peripheral blood of about 13 young patients with multiple sclerosis. The patients with multiple sclerosis were children and adolescents between about 6 and 17 years of age. Receptors were amplified or captured by PCR. The reads were generated on an Illumina HiSeq 2500. To reduce PCR and sequencing biases, unique molecular identifiers were built into the TCR beta cDNA libraries. Roughly 0.5 million cDNA molecules were obtained per 1 to 10 million input T cells, so each molecule approximated one T cell. The patient libraries were prepared and sequenced with the same protocol used for the earlier healthy control dataset. Samples belonging to the same batch were prepared together, multiplexed and sequenced on a shared HiSeq lane. From the authors' description of their analysis: Raw barcoded reads were processed with MIGEC, and single-read molecular identifier groups were discarded before consensus assembly and CDR3 extraction. Clonotype tables were post-analysed with VDJtools, and diversity was normalized by down-sampling all datasets to the smallest sample size. In repertoire overlap clustering, CDR3 amino acid sequences, but not nucleotide sequences, were matched to correct batch-related cross-sample contamination. TCRdb's own reprocessing of the public reads used fastp at Q25 and MiXCR and kept productive beta chains. Identical CDR3 protein sequences are pooled into one entry, listed with their most common genes and DNA. What appears here as the V and J calls and clone size reflects TCRdb's work, not the paper's. Here the sample has 350,000 to 450,000 distinct CDR3 sequences; more than 30% occur a single time. The top ten clones comprise approximately 7.6% of the sample.

This receptor was obtained from a girl aged 2 to 9 with multiple sclerosis. Source material: blood. The rearrangement joined TRBV5-1 to TRBJ2-7; the D gene is possibly TRBD2, with 5 bases matching. Here is the DNA: TGCGCCAGCAGCATCGGGGTTTCCTACGAGCAGTACTTC. The translation is CASSIGVSYEQYF.